This T cell receptor beta chain comes out of a study of blood T cell repertoires in COVID-19. Across the study: The origin of the acute and convalescent COVID-19 samples was the United States, Italy and Spain.

Looked up from germline, CDR1 is SGHAT and CDR2 is FQNNGV. The CDR3 covers 15 residues. Trimming stripped 0 bases from V and 3 bases from J, with 9 bases between. Only in-frame clones appear in the TCRdb table, and some are missing; sequencing was by immunoSEQ multiplex PCR. Of more than 200,000 clones detected, 85% to 90% appear once; the ten largest clones hold 4.4%. The sequencing input was peripheral blood. The origin of this receptor is a man aged 45-65 years with acute or convalescent COVID-19. V gene TRBV11-2 combines with J gene TRBJ2-1; D not resolved. The CDR3 DNA follows: TGTGCCAGCAGCTTAGAGTCAGCAGGCTACAATGAGCAGTTCTTC. Its translation: CASSLESAGYNEQFF.